The present TCR beta chain was sequenced within a study of blood T cell repertoires in COVID-19. Study details: Samples representing acute and convalescent COVID-19 were sourced from the United States, Italy and Spain.

Method: immunoSEQ multiplex PCR; TCRdb's copy keeps in-frame clones and lacks some. The sample lists about 84,000 clones; 75% to 90% were seen once. Sequenced sample: peripheral blood. The source of this sequence is an elderly man with active or convalescent COVID-19.

This CDR3 reads CSVTGTSGTTDTQYF. The DNA of the CDR3 is TGCAGCGTCACCGGGACTAGCGGAACAACAGATACGCAGTATTTT. This chain joins TRBV29-1 and TRBJ2-3, with 11 bases identical to TRBD2. V shed 6 bases and J 3 bases; nucleotides not matched to a gene: 8. Germline assignment: CDR1 SQVTM and CDR2 ANQGSEA. This CDR3 is built from 15 residues.